What follows describes a single T cell receptor beta chain. Its antigen remains unidentified. This sample was taken from a study of cytomegalovirus exposure and HLA in healthy donors. V was clipped by 0 bases and J by 12 bases, with 16 bases between them. This CDR3 has 14 amino acids. Germline V CDR1 and CDR2: SGHRS, YFSETQ. Study-level points and caveats: First-cohort TCR clusters were later found to tend to co-occur in the 120 or so validation repertoires. Confirmation in vitro established that a few CMV-associated chains were specific for CMV antigens.

The repertoire was sequenced with immunoSEQ multiplex PCR; TCRdb's copy has only in-frame clones and lacks some. The sample comprises fewer than 75,000 clones, around 96% of which are singletons, and approximately 3.3% rests with the top ten. This rearrangement joins TRBV5-1 to TRBJ2-1; D unresolved. The sequence came from a man younger than 35 in good health and CMV-seronegative. The source material was PBMCs. The CDR3 is CASSLDPTFNGQFF. The DNA for the CDR3 is TGCGCCAGCAGCTTGGATCCTACCTTCAACGGGCAGTTCTTC.